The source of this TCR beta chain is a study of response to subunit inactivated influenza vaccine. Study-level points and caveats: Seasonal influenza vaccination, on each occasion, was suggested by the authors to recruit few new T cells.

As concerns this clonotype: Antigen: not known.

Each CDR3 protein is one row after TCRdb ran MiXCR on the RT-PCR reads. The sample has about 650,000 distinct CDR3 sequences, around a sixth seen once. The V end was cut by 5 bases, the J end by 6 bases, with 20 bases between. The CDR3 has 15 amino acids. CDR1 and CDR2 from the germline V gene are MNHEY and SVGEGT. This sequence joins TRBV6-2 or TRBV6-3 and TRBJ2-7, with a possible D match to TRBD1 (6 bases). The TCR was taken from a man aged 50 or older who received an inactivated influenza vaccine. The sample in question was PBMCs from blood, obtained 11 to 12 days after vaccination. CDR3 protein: CASSLAGTRIAEQYF. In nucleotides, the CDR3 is TGTGCCAGCAGTCTTGCTGGGACACGGATTGCCGAGCAGTACTTC.